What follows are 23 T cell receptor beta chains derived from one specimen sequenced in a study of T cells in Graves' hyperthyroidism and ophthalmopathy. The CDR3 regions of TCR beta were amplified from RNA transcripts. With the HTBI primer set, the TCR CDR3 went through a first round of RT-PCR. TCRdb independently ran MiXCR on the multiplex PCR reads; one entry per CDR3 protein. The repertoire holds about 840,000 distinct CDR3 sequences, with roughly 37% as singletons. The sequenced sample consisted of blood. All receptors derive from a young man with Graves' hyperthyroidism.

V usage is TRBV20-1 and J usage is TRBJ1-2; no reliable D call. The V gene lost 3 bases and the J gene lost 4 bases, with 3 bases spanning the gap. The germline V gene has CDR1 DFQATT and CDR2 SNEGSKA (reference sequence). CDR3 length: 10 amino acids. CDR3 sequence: CSARTYGYTF. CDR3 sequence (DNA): TGCAGTGCTAGGACCTATGGCTACACCTTC.

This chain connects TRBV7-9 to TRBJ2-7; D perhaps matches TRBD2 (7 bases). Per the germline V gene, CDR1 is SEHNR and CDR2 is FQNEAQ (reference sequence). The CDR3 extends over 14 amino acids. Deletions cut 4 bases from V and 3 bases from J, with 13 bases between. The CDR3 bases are TGTGCCAGCAGCTGGGAGGGACAACACTACGAGCAGTACTTC. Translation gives CASSWEGQHYEQYF.

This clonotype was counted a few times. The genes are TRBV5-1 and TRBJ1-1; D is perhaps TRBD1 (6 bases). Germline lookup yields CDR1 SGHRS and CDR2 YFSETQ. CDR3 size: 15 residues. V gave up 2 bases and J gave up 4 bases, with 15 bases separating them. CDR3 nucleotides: TGCGCCAGCAGCTTACAGGGTTCGGACGGCACTGAAGCTTTCTTT. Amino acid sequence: CASSLQGSDGTEAFF. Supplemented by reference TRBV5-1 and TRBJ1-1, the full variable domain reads KAGVTQTPRYLIKTRGQQVTLSCSPISGHRSVSWYQQTPGQGLQFLFEYFSETQRNKGNFPGRFSGRQFSNSRSEMNVSTLELGDSALYLCASSLQGSDGTEAFFGQGTRLTVV.

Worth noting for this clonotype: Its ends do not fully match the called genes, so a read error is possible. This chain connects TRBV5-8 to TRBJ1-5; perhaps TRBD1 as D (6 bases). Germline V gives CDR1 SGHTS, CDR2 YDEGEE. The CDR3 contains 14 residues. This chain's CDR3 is CASSPNRGNQPQHF. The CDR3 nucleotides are TGCGCCAGCAGCCCCAACAGGGGCAATCAGCCCCAGCATTTT.

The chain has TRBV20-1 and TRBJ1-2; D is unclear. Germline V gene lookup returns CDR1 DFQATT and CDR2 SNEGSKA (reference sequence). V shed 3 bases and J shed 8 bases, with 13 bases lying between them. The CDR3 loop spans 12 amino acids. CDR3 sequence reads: CSASRLPGGYTF. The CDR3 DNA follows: TGCAGTGCTAGTCGGCTTCCCGGGGGCTACACCTTC.

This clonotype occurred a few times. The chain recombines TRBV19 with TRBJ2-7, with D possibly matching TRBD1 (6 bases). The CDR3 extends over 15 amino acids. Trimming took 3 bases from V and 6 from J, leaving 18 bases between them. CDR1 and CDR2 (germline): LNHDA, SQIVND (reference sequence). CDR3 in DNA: TGTGCCAGTAGTATGGGCGTCAGGGGATGGGGCGAGCAGTACTTC. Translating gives CASSMGVRGWGEQYF.

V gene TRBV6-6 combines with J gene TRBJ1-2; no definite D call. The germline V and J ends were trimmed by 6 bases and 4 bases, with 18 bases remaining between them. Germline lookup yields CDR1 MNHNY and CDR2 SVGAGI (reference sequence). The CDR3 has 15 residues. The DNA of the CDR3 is TGTGCCAGCAGCCCCCCTGGGAAAGAGCTCTATGGCTACACCTTC. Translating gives CASSPPGKELYGYTF.

In DNA, the CDR3 is TGTGCCAGCAGCTTTCTTTCCAGGGATTACGAGCAGTACTTC. It is translated as CASSFLSRDYEQYF. The rearrangement uses TRBV7-9 and TRBJ2-7; D possibly corresponds to TRBD1 (5 bases). The CDR3 runs 14 residues. Trimming took 3 bases from V and 4 from J, leaving 13 bases between them. The germline CDR1 and CDR2 sequences are SEHNR and FQNEAQ (reference sequence). Drawing the rest from reference TRBV7-9 and TRBJ2-7, the complete variable domain is DTGVSQNPRHKITKRGQNVTFRCDPISEHNRLYWYRQTLGQGPEFLTYFQNEAQLEKSRLLSDRFSAERPKGSFSTLEIQRTEQGDSAMYLCASSFLSRDYEQYFGPGTRLTVT.

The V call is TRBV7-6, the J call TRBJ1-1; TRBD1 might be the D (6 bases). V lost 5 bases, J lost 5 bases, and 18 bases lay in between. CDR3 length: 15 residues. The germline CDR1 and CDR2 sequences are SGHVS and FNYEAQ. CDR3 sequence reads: CASSLRRGLRTEAFF. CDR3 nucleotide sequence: TGTGCCAGCAGCCTGAGACGGGGGCTTAGGACTGAAGCTTTCTTT. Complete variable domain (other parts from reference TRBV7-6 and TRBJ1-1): GAGVSQSPRYKVTKRGQDVALRCDPISGHVSLYWYRQALGQGPEFLTYFNYEAQQDKSGLPNDRFSAERPEGSISTLTIQRTEQRDSAMYRCASSLRRGLRTEAFFGQGTRLTVV.

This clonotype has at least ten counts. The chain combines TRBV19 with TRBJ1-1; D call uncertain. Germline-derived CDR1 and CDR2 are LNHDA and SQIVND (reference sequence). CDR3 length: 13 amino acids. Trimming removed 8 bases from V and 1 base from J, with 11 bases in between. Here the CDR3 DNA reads TGTGCCAGTGGCTGGGGTTCGAACACTGAAGCTTTCTTT. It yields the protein CASGWGSNTEAFF.

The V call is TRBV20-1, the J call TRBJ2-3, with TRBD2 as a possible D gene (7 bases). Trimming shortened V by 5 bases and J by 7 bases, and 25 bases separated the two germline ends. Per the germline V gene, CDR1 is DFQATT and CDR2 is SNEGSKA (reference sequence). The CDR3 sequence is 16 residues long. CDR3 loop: CSAPIFGGGVGNTQYF. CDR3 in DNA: TGCAGTGCTCCAATTTTTGGCGGGGGCGTCGGGAATACGCAGTATTTT.

The CDR3 DNA reads as TGTGCCAGCAGCTTAGGGGACAGCCCCCTGAGTGGTGGCTACACCTTC. This sequence encodes CASSLGDSPLSGGYTF. The rearrangement uses TRBV13 and TRBJ1-2, with D possibly TRBD1 on 6 matching bases. V was clipped by 0 bases and J by 7 bases, with 18 bases between them. This CDR3 has 16 residues. The germline V gene encodes CDR1 PRHDT and CDR2 FYEKMQ (reference sequence).

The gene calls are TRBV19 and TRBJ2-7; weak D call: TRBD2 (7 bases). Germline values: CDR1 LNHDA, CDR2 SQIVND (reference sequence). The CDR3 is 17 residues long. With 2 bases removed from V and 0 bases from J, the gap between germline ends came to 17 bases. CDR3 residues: CASSITGRGASSYEQYF. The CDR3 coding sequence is TGTGCCAGTAGTATAACGGGTCGGGGGGCCTCCTCCTACGAGCAGTACTTC.

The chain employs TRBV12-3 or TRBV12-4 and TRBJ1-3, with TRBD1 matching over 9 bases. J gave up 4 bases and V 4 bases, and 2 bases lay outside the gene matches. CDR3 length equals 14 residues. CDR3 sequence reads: CASSWTGAGNTIYF. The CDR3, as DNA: TGTGCCAGCAGTTGGACAGGGGCCGGAAACACCATATATTTT.

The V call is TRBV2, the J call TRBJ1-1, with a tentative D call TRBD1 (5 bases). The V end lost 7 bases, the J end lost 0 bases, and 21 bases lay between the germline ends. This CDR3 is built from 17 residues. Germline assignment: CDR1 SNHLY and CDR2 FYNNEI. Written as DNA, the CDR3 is TGTGCCAGCATCGGGGGTAGTAACACCCTCATGAACACTGAAGCTTTCTTT. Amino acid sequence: CASIGGSNTLMNTEAFF.

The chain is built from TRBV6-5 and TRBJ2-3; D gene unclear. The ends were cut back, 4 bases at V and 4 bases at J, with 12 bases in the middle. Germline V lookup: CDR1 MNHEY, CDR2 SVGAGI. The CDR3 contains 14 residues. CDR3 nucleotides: TGTGCCAGCAGTTCCTATGTGAGCGCAGATACGCAGTATTTT. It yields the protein CASSSYVSADTQYF.

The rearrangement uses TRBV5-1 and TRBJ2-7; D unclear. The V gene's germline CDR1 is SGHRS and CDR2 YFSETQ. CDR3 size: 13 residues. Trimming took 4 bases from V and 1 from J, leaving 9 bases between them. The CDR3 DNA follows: TGCGCCAGCAGCCAGGACGATTCCTACGAGCAGTACTTC. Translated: CASSQDDSYEQYF. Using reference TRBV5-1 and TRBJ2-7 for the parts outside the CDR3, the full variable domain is KAGVTQTPRYLIKTRGQQVTLSCSPISGHRSVSWYQQTPGQGLQFLFEYFSETQRNKGNFPGRFSGRQFSNSRSEMNVSTLELGDSALYLCASSQDDSYEQYFGPGTRLTVT.

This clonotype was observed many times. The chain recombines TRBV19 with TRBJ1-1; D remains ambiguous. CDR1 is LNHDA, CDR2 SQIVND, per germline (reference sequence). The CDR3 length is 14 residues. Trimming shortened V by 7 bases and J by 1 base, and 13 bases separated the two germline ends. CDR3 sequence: CASTRASGNTEAFF. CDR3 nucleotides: TGTGCCAGTACTCGGGCGAGTGGGAACACTGAAGCTTTCTTT. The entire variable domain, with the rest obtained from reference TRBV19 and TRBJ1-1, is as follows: DGGITQSPKYLFRKEGQNVTLSCEQNLNHDAMYWYRQDPGQGLRLIYYSQIVNDFQKGDIAEGYSVSREKKESFPLTVTSAQKNPTAFYLCASTRASGNTEAFFGQGTRLTVV.

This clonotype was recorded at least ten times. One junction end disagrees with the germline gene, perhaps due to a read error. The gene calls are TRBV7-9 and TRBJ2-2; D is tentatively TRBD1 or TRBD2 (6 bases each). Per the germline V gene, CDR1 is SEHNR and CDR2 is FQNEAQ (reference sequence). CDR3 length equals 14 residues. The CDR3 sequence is CASSLRGDTGELFF. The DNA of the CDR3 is TGCGCCAGCAGCTTGAGGGGGGACACCGGGGAGCTGTTTTTT.

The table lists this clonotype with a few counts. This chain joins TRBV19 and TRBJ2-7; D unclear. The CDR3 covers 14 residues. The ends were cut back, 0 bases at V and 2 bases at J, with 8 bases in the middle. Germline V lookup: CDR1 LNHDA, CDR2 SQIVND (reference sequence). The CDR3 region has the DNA TGTGCCAGTAGTATAGAGGAAGAAACCTACGAGCAGTACTTC. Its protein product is CASSIEEETYEQYF.

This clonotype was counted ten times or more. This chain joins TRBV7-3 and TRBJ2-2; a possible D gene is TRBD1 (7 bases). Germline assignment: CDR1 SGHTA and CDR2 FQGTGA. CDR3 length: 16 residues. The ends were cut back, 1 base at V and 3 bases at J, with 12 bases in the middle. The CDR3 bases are TGTGCCAGCAGCTTAAAGGGGGGACAGTACACCGGGGAGCTGTTTTTT. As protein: CASSLKGGQYTGELFF.

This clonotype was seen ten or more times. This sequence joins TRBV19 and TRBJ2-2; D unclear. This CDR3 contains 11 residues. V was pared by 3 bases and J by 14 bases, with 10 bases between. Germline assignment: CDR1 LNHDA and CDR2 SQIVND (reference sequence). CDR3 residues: CASSIGRGLFF. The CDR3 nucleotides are TGTGCCAGTAGTATCGGAAGAGGTCTGTTTTTT.

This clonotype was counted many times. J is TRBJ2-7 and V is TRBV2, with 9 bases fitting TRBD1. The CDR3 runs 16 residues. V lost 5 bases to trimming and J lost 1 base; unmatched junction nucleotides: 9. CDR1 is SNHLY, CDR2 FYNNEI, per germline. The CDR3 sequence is CASSKRRQGDSYEQYF. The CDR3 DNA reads TGTGCCAGCAGTAAGAGAAGACAGGGGGATTCCTACGAGCAGTACTTC.